Listed below are T cell receptor beta chains from one sample, sequenced in a study of cytomegalovirus exposure and HLA in healthy donors. Using immunoSEQ multiplex PCR, the repertoire was profiled, and TCRdb retains in-frame clones only, with some absent. The profile shows approximately 150,000 clones, 70% to 80% of them singletons. Specimen: PBMCs. The source of these receptors is a human donor in good health. CDR3s include the opening cysteine and the closing phenylalanine or tryptophan. A D gene is named only where the DNA matches it firmly. Clone size is not always given. Where it is, it says once, few, many or a class for expanded clones.

size | D | J | V | CDR3 | DNA
- | - | TRBJ1-4 | TRBV27 | CASSLSGSQKLFF | TGTGCCAGCAGTTTATCAGGGAGTCAAAAACTGTTTTTT
- | TRBD2 | TRBJ2-7 | TRBV4-1 | CASSQGLAEIYEQYF | TGCGCCAGCAGCCAAGGACTAGCGGAGATCTACGAGCAGTACTTC
- | - | TRBJ2-1 | TRBV6-6 | CASRETLELREQFF | TGTGCCAGCAGGGAGACTCTAGAGCTACGGGAGCAGTTCTTC
- | - | TRBJ2-3 | TRBV4-1 | CASSQDGLASTDTQYF | TGCGCCAGCAGCCAAGATGGCCTAGCTAGCACAGATACGCAGTATTTT
few | - | TRBJ1-2 | TRBV5-6 | CASSFVSGGKGYTF | TGTGCCAGCAGCTTTGTATCAGGAGGGAAAGGCTACACCTTC
- | - | TRBJ2-1 | TRBV27 | CASSGTSNGQFF | TGTGCCAGCAGCGGAACTAGTAATGGGCAGTTCTTC
- | TRBD2 | TRBJ2-7 | TRBV28 | CASSFRLAGARSSYEQYF | TGTGCCAGCAGTTTCAGACTAGCGGGGGCCCGGAGCTCCTACGAGCAGTACTTC
- | - | TRBJ1-2 | TRBV29-1 | CSGWGDHGYTF | TGCAGCGGATGGGGGGACCATGGCTACACCTTC
- | - | TRBJ1-1 | TRBV11-1 | CASSLKLGGNTEAFF | TGTGCCAGCAGCTTAAAACTGGGGGGGAACACTGAAGCTTTCTTT
few | TRBD1 | TRBJ2-5 | TRBV6-1 | CASTGTGDLRETQYF | TGTGCCAGCACTGGGACAGGGGACCTTAGGGAGACCCAGTACTTC
- | TRBD1 | TRBJ1-2 | TRBV19 | CASSNTGDGYTF | TGTGCCAGTAGTAATACAGGGGATGGCTACACCTTC
- | - | TRBJ2-3 | TRBV6-4 | CASSDGGATDTQYF | TGTGCCAGCAGTGACGGGGGGGCCACAGATACGCAGTATTTT
- | - | TRBJ2-3 | TRBV5-6 | CASTLGSGDTQYF | TGTGCCAGCACCTTAGGGAGTGGGGATACGCAGTATTTT
once | - | TRBJ1-2 | TRBV6-5 | CASSYEGDGYPF | TGTGCCAGCAGTTACGAGGGAGACGGCTACCCCTTC
- | - | TRBJ1-5 | TRBV4-2 | CASSQESYQPQHF | TGTGCCAGCAGCCAAGAGAGTTATCAGCCCCAGCATTTT
- | - | TRBJ2-7 | TRBV4-1 | CASSVTSSYEQYF | TGCGCCAGCAGCGTGACTAGCTCCTACGAGCAGTACTTC